In this sample, the clone carrying this TCR beta chain turned up many times. The data were taken from a study of T cells in Graves' hyperthyroidism and ophthalmopathy. Extraction of PBMCs used 7.5 to 10 ml of fresh peripheral blood. TCR beta CDR3 regions were amplified from RNA. HTBI primers were used for first-round RT-PCR of the TCR CDR3. TCRdb passed the multiplex PCR reads through MiXCR, listing each CDR3 protein once. The sample lists 300,000 to 400,000 distinct CDR3 sequences; less than 15% were seen once. Germline V gene data show CDR1 as SGHRS and CDR2 as YFSETQ. The CDR3 is 14 amino acids. V lost 4 bases and J lost 4, with 14 bases in between.

The receptor's source is a woman under 30 with Graves' hyperthyroidism. The chain uses TRBV5-1 and TRBJ1-1; no firm D call. Sequenced: blood. Written as DNA, the CDR3 is TGCGCCAGCAGCCCAAGGACGGAAGTCACTGAAGCTTTCTTT. It specifies CASSPRTEVTEAFF.